The present TCR beta chain was sequenced within a study of regulatory T cells in long-lasting Graves disease. Regarding time point: newly diagnosed GD, antithyroid drugs for less than 3 months. The authors made the TCR library using RNA they extracted from PBMCs. HTBI primers from iRepertoire and Arm-PCR of CDR3 regions yielded the TCR beta libraries. Each CDR3 protein gets one entry after TCRdb re-called the multiplex PCR reads with MiXCR. This table holds approximately 490,000 distinct CDR3 sequences, under 20% found once. The length of the CDR3 is 16 residues. Germline trimming cut 2 bases from V and 4 bases from J; bases unmatched to any gene: 7. Study-wide findings and caveats: Favored gene segments in persistent disease were TRBV28, TRBJ1-2 and TRBJ2-5.

This clonotype was found many times. Its specificity is unknown. This sample was also put to use in a study of T cells in Graves' hyperthyroidism and ophthalmopathy. That work states: Clinical symptoms, serum thyroxine, TRAb, thyroid ultrasound and orbital computed tomography informed diagnoses. HTBI primers were used for first-round RT-PCR of the TCR CDR3.

The gene calls are TRBV12-3 or TRBV12-4 and TRBJ2-1, with TRBD2 matching 8 bases. This TCR was recovered from a man aged 35 to 55 with Graves disease. This specimen was peripheral blood mononuclear cells (PBMCs), taken at new diagnosis, from a patient treated with antithyroid drugs. CDR3 sequence: CASSLNLAGRYNEQFF. DNA of the CDR3: TGTGCCAGCAGTTTAAATTTAGCGGGACGATACAATGAGCAGTTCTTC.